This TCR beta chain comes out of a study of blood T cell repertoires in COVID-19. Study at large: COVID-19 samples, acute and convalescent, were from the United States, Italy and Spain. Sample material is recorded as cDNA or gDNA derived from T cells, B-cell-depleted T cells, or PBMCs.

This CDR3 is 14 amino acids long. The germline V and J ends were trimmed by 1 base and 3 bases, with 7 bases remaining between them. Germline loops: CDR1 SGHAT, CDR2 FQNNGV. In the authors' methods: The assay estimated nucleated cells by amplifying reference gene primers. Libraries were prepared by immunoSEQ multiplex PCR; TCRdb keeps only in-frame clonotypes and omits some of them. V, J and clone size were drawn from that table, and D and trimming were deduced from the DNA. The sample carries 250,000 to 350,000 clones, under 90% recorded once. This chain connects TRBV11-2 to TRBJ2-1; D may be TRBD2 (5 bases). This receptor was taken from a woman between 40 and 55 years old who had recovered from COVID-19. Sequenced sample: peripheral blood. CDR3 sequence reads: CASSLVGSYNEQFF. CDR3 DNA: TGTGCCAGCAGCTTAGTAGGGAGCTACAATGAGCAGTTCTTC. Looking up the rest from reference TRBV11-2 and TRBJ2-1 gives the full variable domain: EAGVAQSPRYKIIEKRQSVAFWCNPISGHATLYWYQQILGQGPKLLIQFQNNGVVDDSQLPKDRFSAERLKGVDSTLKIQPAKLEDSAVYLCASSLVGSYNEQFFGPGTRLTVL.